This record concerns one T cell receptor beta chain sequence. This sample was taken from a study of blood T cell repertoires in COVID-19. Study-level background: The cDNA or gDNA used as material had been derived from T cells, B-cell-depleted T cells, or PBMCs.

The table came from immunoSEQ multiplex PCR; TCRdb's copy has only in-frame clones and leaves some out. This table holds about 360,000 clones, 80% to 90% found once. Germline assignment: CDR1 MNHNY and CDR2 SVGAGI (reference sequence). Trimming took 6 bases from V and 3 from J, leaving 9 bases between them. This CDR3 comprises 12 residues. Sample: peripheral blood. V gene TRBV6-6 combines with J gene TRBJ2-7; possible D gene TRBD1, 6 bases. The source of this sequence is an older woman with COVID-19, enrolled during active disease. CDR3 region: CASSGRGYEQYF. In DNA, the CDR3 is TGTGCCAGCAGCGGCAGGGGCTACGAGCAGTACTTC.